The present T cell receptor beta chain was sequenced within a study of blood T cell repertoires in COVID-19. Study at large: T cells, B-cell-depleted T cells, or PBMCs provided the cDNA or gDNA that served as material.

The protocol was immunoSEQ multiplex PCR, while the TCRdb copy is restricted to in-frame clones and leaves out a portion. Of some 54,000 clones in the sample, over 85% were seen once. There are 15 residues in the CDR3. Germline assignment: CDR1 SGHRS and CDR2 YFSETQ. The V end was cut by 0 bases, the J end by 6 bases, with 13 bases between. The chain links TRBV5-1 to TRBJ2-1; perhaps TRBD2 as D (6 bases). This clonotype was sampled from a man older than 75 with active or convalescent COVID-19. Sequencing input: peripheral blood. DNA for the CDR3: TGCGCCAGCAGCTTGGCGGGAGCCTCGATCAATGAGCAGTTCTTC. Its translation is CASSLAGASINEQFF.